This T cell receptor (beta chain) is drawn from a study of shared clonotypes between healthy human individuals. Study-level information: The study enrolled a couple of women and a few men aged 18 to 49.

The length of the CDR3 is 13 residues. Germline CDR1 LGHNA, CDR2 YSLEER. Each PCR replicate run on unsorted PBMC took in approximately 270 ng DNA, roughly 32,000 T cell genomes. Repertoires were generated with immunoSEQ multiplex PCR, while TCRdb's copy carries only in-frame clones and drops some. The table records about 490,000 clones, roughly 80% of them present only once. As to this clone: A far more abundant clone sits one base away, making this likely a read error.

Sequencing used PBMCs. The source is a woman aged 35 to 49 in good health. Some clones in this sample may be carry-over from other donors' samples. The chain employs TRBV4-3 and TRBJ2-5; D not resolved. The CDR3, as DNA: TGCGCCAGAAGCCAAGGGCACCAAGAGACCCAGTACTTC. It is translated as CARSQGHQETQYF.